One sample yielded the 2 T cell receptor beta chains listed below, sequenced in a study of T cell clones after liver transplantation. Profiling relied on immunoSEQ multiplex PCR, and the TCRdb table lists in-frame clones only, not all of them. The sample records about 53,000 clones, about 81% being singletons. This sample comprised CD4+ T cells from blood, obtained before liver transplant. The receptors here all came from a human donor who received a liver transplant.

The chain is built from TRBV2 and TRBJ2-1, with D perhaps TRBD2 (5 bases). Trimming took off 7 bases at V and 3 bases at J, with 10 bases between the two ends. This CDR3 is built from 13 residues. The germline V gene has CDR1 SNHLY and CDR2 FYNNEI. The CDR3 DNA is TGTGCCAGCATTGGACTGGGCTACAATGAGCAGTTCTTC. The encoded protein is CASIGLGYNEQFF. The variable domain in full, completed from reference TRBV2 and TRBJ2-1, reads EPEVTQTPSHQVTQMGQEVILRCVPISNHLYFYWYRQILGQKVEFLVSFYNNEISEKSEIFDDQFSVERPDGSNFTLKIRSTKLEDSAMYFCASIGLGYNEQFFGPGTRLTVL.

The rearrangement links TRBV9 to TRBJ2-2; possible D gene TRBD1, 5 bases. Trimming stripped 0 bases from V and 4 bases from J, with 13 bases between. The CDR3 covers 16 residues. Germline CDR1 and CDR2: SGDLS and YYNGEE. CDR3 bases: TGTGCCAGCAGCGTAGCTTTCCAGGGCGGCACCGGGGAGCTGTTTTTT. This encodes CASSVAFQGGTGELFF.